Listed below are T cell receptor beta chains from one sample, sequenced in a study of shared clonotypes between healthy human individuals. Libraries were prepared by immunoSEQ multiplex PCR; TCRdb keeps only in-frame clonotypes and omits some of them. The table lists about 2 million clones, roughly 94% of them singletons. Specimen: naive CD8+ T cells sorted from blood. The receptors come from a man aged 18 to 29 in good health. Both conserved end residues are part of each CDR3. The order of the fields is V gene, clone size, J gene, D gene, CDR3 DNA, CDR3 protein. D genes are given only for firm matches. Some rows mark clone size as missing; the rest say once, few, many or name a class of expanded clone.

V gene: TRBV5-6; clone size: few; J gene: TRBJ2-6; D gene: NA; CDR3 DNA: TGTGCCAGCAGCCTCAGGGGTGGGGCCAACGTCCTGACTTTC; CDR3 protein: CASSLRGGANVLTF
V gene: TRBV30; clone size: NA; J gene: TRBJ2-1; D gene: NA; CDR3 DNA: TGTGCCTGGGGTGTAAGACTCAATGAGCAGTTCTTC; CDR3 protein: CAWGVRLNEQFF
V gene: TRBV30; clone size: NA; J gene: TRBJ1-2; D gene: NA; CDR3 DNA: TGTGCCTGGGGCTATGAGAACACCGCTAGCTATGGCTACACCTTC; CDR3 protein: CAWGYENTASYGYTF
V gene: TRBV25-1; clone size: NA; J gene: TRBJ2-3; D gene: TRBD2; CDR3 DNA: TGTGCCAGCAGTGACGTGGGACTAGCGAGCACAGATACGCAGTATTTT; CDR3 protein: CASSDVGLASTDTQYF
V gene: TRBV28; clone size: once; J gene: TRBJ2-3; D gene: TRBD2; CDR3 DNA: TGTGCCAGCACCCTGACTAGCGGGGGACCCGGAAGCACAGATACGCAGTATTTT; CDR3 protein: CASTLTSGGPGSTDTQYF
V gene: TRBV7-9; clone size: NA; J gene: TRBJ1-1; D gene: NA; CDR3 DNA: TGTGCCAGCAGCTTAGTTCCCGAAGTTGGCACTGAAGCTTTCTTT; CDR3 protein: CASSLVPEVGTEAFF
V gene: TRBV5-1; clone size: NA; J gene: TRBJ2-3; D gene: NA; CDR3 DNA: TGCGCCAGCAGCTTGGAACAGTACACAGATACGCAGTATTTT; CDR3 protein: CASSLEQYTDTQYF
V gene: TRBV7-9; clone size: NA; J gene: TRBJ1-2; D gene: NA; CDR3 DNA: TGTGCCAGCAGCCCCCCCCAACCTTGGACAGACTACGGCTACACCTTC; CDR3 protein: CASSPPQPWTDYGYTF
V gene: TRBV11-2; clone size: NA; J gene: TRBJ2-1; D gene: NA; CDR3 DNA: TGTGCCAGCAGCTTAGTTATTCCAGGGCTAAACAATGAGCAGTTCTTC; CDR3 protein: CASSLVIPGLNNEQFF
V gene: TRBV6-1; clone size: NA; J gene: TRBJ2-3; D gene: NA; CDR3 DNA: TGTGCCAGCAGTGAAGCAAGGGGTACTACAGATACGCAGTATTTT; CDR3 protein: CASSEARGTTDTQYF
V gene: TRBV12-5; clone size: NA; J gene: TRBJ1-1; D gene: NA; CDR3 DNA: TGTGCTAGTGGTTTGGTATTGGCAGGGACGATCCCGAGGACTGAAGCTTTCTTT; CDR3 protein: CASGLVLAGTIPRTEAFF
V gene: TRBV5-1; clone size: NA; J gene: TRBJ2-2; D gene: NA; CDR3 DNA: TGCGCCAGCAGCCGGCTACTCTCCCGCCCCGGGGAGCTGTTTTTT; CDR3 protein: CASSRLLSRPGELFF
V gene: TRBV5-6; clone size: NA; J gene: TRBJ1-2; D gene: NA; CDR3 DNA: TGTGCCAGCAGCTTGGAGGTACAGGGAAGGCTTGGCTACACCTTC; CDR3 protein: CASSLEVQGRLGYTF
V gene: TRBV4-1; clone size: NA; J gene: TRBJ1-6; D gene: NA; CDR3 DNA: TGCGCCAGCAGCCAAGTACCGCAGGGTGGTTCACCCCTCCACTTT; CDR3 protein: CASSQVPQGGSPLHF
V gene: TRBV4-1; clone size: NA; J gene: TRBJ2-7; D gene: TRBD2; CDR3 DNA: TGCGCCAGCAGCCGGATAGCGGGGGAATACTACGAGCAGTACTTC; CDR3 protein: CASSRIAGEYYEQYF
V gene: TRBV28; clone size: NA; J gene: TRBJ1-1; D gene: NA; CDR3 DNA: TGTGCCAGCAGTTTCCGGGGCCTGAACACTGAAGCTTTCTTT; CDR3 protein: CASSFRGLNTEAFF
V gene: TRBV21-1; clone size: NA; J gene: TRBJ2-1; D gene: NA; CDR3 DNA: TGTGCCAGCAGCAAAGGTTGTGAAGGGACCGCCTACAATGAGCAGTTCTTC; CDR3 protein: CASSKGCEGTAYNEQFF
V gene: TRBV20-1; clone size: few; J gene: TRBJ1-2; D gene: NA; CDR3 DNA: TGCAGTGCTAGTCCGGAGGATGGCTACACCTTC; CDR3 protein: CSASPEDGYTF
V gene: TRBV5-8; clone size: NA; J gene: TRBJ1-2; D gene: NA; CDR3 DNA: TGTGCCAGCAGCTTGAATACAGTGGGAACCGGCTACACCTTC; CDR3 protein: CASSLNTVGTGYTF
V gene: TRBV7-9; clone size: NA; J gene: TRBJ2-3; D gene: TRBD2; CDR3 DNA: TGTGCCAGCAGCTTAGAGGGACTAGCGGGGAGTGCGCAGTATTTT; CDR3 protein: CASSLEGLAGSAQYF
V gene: TRBV7-8; clone size: NA; J gene: TRBJ2-5; D gene: TRBD2; CDR3 DNA: TGTGCCAGCAGCTTCTTACTAGCGACAGAGACCCAGTACTTC; CDR3 protein: CASSFLLATETQYF
V gene: TRBV28; clone size: NA; J gene: TRBJ1-2; D gene: NA; CDR3 DNA: TGTGCCAGCAGTTTTAGGGGGGGCACCTATGGCTACACCTTC; CDR3 protein: CASSFRGGTYGYTF
V gene: TRBV13; clone size: NA; J gene: TRBJ2-2; D gene: NA; CDR3 DNA: TGTGCCAGCAGCTTGGGGTCAGCCGGGGAGCTGTTTTTT; CDR3 protein: CASSLGSAGELFF
V gene: TRBV4-2; clone size: once; J gene: TRBJ1-1; D gene: NA; CDR3 DNA: TGTGCCAGCAGCCCCGCTGGGGAGGGAGACACTGAAGCTTTCTTT; CDR3 protein: CASSPAGEGDTEAFF
V gene: TRBV28; clone size: NA; J gene: TRBJ1-1; D gene: NA; CDR3 DNA: TGTGCCAGCAGTTCTCCGGGGGAGAGGGATCCTGAAGCTTTCTTT; CDR3 protein: CASSSPGERDPEAFF
V gene: TRBV27; clone size: NA; J gene: TRBJ2-7; D gene: TRBD1; CDR3 DNA: TGTGCCAGCAGTTCCCGGGACAGCTACTACGAGCAGTACTTC; CDR3 protein: CASSSRDSYYEQYF
V gene: TRBV30; clone size: NA; J gene: TRBJ2-3; D gene: NA; CDR3 DNA: TGTGCCTGGGAAATAGCTAGCACAGATACGCAGTATTTT; CDR3 protein: CAWEIASTDTQYF
V gene: TRBV2; clone size: NA; J gene: TRBJ1-5; D gene: NA; CDR3 DNA: TGTGCCAGCGGGACCAGGGACGGTCCCCAGCCCCAGCATTTT; CDR3 protein: CASGTRDGPQPQHF
V gene: TRBV10-3; clone size: NA; J gene: TRBJ2-2; D gene: TRBD1; CDR3 DNA: TGTGCCATCAGTCCGGGACAGGGGTCCGGGGAGCTGTTTTTT; CDR3 protein: CAISPGQGSGELFF
V gene: TRBV7-9; clone size: NA; J gene: TRBJ2-7; D gene: TRBD2; CDR3 DNA: TGTGCCAGCAGCTCATCGGGGGGGGCTGGCGAGCAGTACTTC; CDR3 protein: CASSSSGGAGEQYF
V gene: TRBV2; clone size: NA; J gene: TRBJ2-2; D gene: NA; CDR3 DNA: TGTGCCAGCTTGGGGCGGGGGGAGCTGTTTTTT; CDR3 protein: CASLGRGELFF
V gene: TRBV4-1; clone size: NA; J gene: TRBJ1-4; D gene: NA; CDR3 DNA: TGCGCCAGCAGCCAAGAAGAGGACGAAAAACTGTTTTTT; CDR3 protein: CASSQEEDEKLFF
V gene: TRBV6-6; clone size: NA; J gene: TRBJ2-1; D gene: NA; CDR3 DNA: TGTGCCAGCAGTCACGTGAGGGGGGACTACAATGAGCAGTTCTTC; CDR3 protein: CASSHVRGDYNEQFF
V gene: TRBV5-6; clone size: once; J gene: TRBJ2-7; D gene: NA; CDR3 DNA: TGTGCCAGCAGCTTCGTAGGGTCCTACGAGCAGTACTTC; CDR3 protein: CASSFVGSYEQYF
V gene: TRBV4-1; clone size: NA; J gene: TRBJ1-1; D gene: NA; CDR3 DNA: TGCGCCAGCAGCCAAGATTCGGGGGTAGGGACTGAAGCTTTCTTT; CDR3 protein: CASSQDSGVGTEAFF
V gene: TRBV5-5; clone size: once; J gene: TRBJ2-2; D gene: NA; CDR3 DNA: TGTGCCAGCGGGAGGACAGGTAAACTAGCGGCGAACACCGGGGAGCTGTTTTTT; CDR3 protein: CASGRTGKLAANTGELFF
V gene: TRBV7-9; clone size: NA; J gene: TRBJ2-5; D gene: NA; CDR3 DNA: TGTGCCAGCAGCTTAGCGACCAGGGAGGAGACCCAGTACTTC; CDR3 protein: CASSLATREETQYF
V gene: TRBV6-6; clone size: NA; J gene: TRBJ2-7; D gene: NA; CDR3 DNA: TGTGCCAGTCTGTTTTCGGGAGTAGGCGAGCAGCACTTC; CDR3 protein: CASLFSGVGEQHF
V gene: TRBV6-5; clone size: once; J gene: TRBJ2-1; D gene: TRBD2; CDR3 DNA: TGTGCCAGCAGTTACTCTAGCGGGGGTCTCTACAATGAGCAGTTCTTC; CDR3 protein: CASSYSSGGLYNEQFF
V gene: TRBV10-2; clone size: NA; J gene: TRBJ2-5; D gene: NA; CDR3 DNA: TGCGCCAGCAGTGAGTCTAACGGATGGGCGGAGACCCAGTACTTC; CDR3 protein: CASSESNGWAETQYF